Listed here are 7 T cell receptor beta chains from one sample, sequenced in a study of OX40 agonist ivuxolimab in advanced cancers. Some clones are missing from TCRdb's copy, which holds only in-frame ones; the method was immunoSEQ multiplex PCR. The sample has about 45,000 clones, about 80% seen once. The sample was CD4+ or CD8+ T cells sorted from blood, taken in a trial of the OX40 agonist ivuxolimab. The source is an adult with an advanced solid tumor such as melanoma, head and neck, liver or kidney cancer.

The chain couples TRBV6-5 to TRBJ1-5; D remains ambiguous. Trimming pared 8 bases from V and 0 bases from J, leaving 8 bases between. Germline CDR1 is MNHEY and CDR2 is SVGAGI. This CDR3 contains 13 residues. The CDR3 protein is CASGSNSNQPQHF. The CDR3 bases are TGTGCCAGCGGATCTAATAGCAATCAGCCCCAGCATTTT.

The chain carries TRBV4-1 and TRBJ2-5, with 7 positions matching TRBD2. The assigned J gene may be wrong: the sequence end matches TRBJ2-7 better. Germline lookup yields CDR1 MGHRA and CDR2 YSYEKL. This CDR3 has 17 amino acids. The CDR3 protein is CASSQVTQALAFYEQYF. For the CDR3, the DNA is TGCGCCAGCAGCCAAGTCACTCAGGCACTAGCGTTCTACGAGCAGTACTTC.

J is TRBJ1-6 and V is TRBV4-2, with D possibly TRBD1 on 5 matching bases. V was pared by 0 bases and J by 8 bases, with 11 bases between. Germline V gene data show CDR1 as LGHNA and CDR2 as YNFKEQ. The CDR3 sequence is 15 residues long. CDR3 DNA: TGTGCCAGCAGCCAAGAAGGAGGGGTAGATTCACCCCTCCACTTT. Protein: CASSQEGGVDSPLHF.

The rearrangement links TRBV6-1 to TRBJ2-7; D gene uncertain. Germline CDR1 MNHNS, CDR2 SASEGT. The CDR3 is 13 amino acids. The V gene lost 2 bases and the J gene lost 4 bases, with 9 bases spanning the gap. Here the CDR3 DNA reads TGTGCCAGCAGTGAATTTCTAGGGTACGAGCAGTACTTC. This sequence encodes CASSEFLGYEQYF.

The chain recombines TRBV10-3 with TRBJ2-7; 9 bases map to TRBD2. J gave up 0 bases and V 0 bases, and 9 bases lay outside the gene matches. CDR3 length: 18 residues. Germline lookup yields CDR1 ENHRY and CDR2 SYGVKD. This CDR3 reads CAISESGTLAGSSYEQYF. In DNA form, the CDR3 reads TGTGCCATCAGTGAGTCGGGGACTCTAGCGGGGAGCTCCTACGAGCAGTACTTC.

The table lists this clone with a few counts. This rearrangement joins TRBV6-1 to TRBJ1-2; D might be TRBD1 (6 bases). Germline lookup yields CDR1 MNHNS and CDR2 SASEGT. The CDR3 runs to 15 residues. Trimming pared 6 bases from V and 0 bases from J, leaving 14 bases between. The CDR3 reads CASRAGVGPNYGYTF. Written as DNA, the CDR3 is TGTGCCAGCAGGGCAGGGGTCGGGCCTAACTATGGCTACACCTTC.

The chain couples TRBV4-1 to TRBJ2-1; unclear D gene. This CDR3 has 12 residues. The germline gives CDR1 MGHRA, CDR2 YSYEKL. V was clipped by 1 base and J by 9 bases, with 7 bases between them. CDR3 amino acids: CASSQVVGEQFF. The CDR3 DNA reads TGCGCCAGCAGCCAAGTTGTAGGTGAGCAGTTCTTC.